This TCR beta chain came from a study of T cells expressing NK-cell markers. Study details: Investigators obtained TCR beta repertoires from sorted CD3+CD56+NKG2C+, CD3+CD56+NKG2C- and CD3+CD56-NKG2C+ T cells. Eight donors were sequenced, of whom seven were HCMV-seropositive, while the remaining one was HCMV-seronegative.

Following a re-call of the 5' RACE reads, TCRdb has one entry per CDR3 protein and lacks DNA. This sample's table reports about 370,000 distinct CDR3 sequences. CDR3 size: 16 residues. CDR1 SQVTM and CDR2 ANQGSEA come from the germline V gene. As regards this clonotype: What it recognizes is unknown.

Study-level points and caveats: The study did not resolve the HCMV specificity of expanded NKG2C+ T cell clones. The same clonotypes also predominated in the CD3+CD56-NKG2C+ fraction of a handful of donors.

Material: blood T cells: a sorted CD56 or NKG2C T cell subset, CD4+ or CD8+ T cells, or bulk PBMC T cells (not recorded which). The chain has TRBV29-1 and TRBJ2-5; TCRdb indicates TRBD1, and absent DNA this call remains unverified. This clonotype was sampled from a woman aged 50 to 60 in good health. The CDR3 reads CSVEVLDGRYQETQYF.